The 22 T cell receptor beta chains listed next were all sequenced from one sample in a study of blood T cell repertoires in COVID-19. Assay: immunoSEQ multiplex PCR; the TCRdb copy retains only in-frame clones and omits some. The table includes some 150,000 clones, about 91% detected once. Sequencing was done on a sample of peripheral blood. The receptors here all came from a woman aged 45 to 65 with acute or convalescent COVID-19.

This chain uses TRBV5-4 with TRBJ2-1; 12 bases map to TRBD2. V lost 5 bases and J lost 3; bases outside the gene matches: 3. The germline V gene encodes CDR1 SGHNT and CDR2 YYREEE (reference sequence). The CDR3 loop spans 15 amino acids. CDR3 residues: CASRLAGGRYNEQFF. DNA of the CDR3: TGTGCCAGCAGACTAGCGGGGGGCCGCTACAATGAGCAGTTCTTC.

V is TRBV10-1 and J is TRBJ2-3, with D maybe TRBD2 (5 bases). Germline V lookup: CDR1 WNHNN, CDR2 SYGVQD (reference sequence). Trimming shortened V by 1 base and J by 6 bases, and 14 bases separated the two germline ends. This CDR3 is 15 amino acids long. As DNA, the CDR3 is TGCGCCAGCAGTGAGTTGGACTCACCAGTGGATACGCAGTATTTT. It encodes CASSELDSPVDTQYF.

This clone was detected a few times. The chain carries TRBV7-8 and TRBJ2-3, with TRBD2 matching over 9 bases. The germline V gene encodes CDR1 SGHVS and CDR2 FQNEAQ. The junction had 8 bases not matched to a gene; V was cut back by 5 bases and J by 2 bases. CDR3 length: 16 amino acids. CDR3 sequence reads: CASSIVAGAPTDTQYF. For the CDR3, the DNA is TGTGCCAGCAGCATCGTAGCGGGGGCCCCCACAGATACGCAGTATTTT.

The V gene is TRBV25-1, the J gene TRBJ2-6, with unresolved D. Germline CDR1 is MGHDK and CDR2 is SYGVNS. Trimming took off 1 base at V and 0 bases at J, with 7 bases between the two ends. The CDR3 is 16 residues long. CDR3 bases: TGTGCCAGCAGTGAATCTGCCAGCTCTGGGGCCAACGTCCTGACTTTC. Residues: CASSESASSGANVLTF.

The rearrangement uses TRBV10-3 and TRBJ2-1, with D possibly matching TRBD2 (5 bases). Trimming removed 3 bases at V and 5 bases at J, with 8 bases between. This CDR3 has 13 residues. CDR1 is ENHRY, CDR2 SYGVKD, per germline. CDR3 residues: CAISDARDNEQFF. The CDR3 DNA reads TGTGCCATCAGTGACGCGCGGGACAATGAGCAGTTCTTC.

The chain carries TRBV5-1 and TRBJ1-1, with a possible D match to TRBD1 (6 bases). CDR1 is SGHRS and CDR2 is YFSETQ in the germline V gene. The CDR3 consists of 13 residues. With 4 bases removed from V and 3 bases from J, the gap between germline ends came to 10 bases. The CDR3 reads CASSRTVDTEAFF. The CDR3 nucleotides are TGCGCCAGCAGCCGGACAGTGGACACTGAAGCTTTCTTT.

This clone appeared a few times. The CDR3 coding sequence is TGTGCCAGCAGCTTAGGCCGGGAATCACCCCTCCACTTT. Its translation: CASSLGRESPLHF. The chain has TRBV7-9 and TRBJ1-6; D ambiguous. The CDR3 runs 13 residues. Trimming took off 1 base at V and 10 bases at J, with 8 bases between the two ends. Germline CDR1 SEHNR, CDR2 FQNEAQ (reference sequence).

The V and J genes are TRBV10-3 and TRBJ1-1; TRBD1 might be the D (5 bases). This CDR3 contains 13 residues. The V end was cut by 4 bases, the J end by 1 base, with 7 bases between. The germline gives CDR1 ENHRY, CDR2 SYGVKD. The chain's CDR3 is CAISGGQNTEAFF. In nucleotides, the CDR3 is TGTGCCATCAGTGGCGGACAGAACACTGAAGCTTTCTTT.

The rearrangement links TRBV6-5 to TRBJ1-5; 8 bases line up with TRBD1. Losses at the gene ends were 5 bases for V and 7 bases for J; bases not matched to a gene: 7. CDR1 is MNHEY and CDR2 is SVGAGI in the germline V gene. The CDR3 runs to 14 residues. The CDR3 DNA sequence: TGTGCCAGCAGTCCGGACAGGGTAGGACAGCCCCAGCATTTT. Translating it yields CASSPDRVGQPQHF.

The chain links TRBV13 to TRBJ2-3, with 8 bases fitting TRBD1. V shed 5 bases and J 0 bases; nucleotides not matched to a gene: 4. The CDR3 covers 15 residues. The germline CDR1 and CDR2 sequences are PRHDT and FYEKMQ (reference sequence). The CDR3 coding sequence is TGTGCCAGCAGCAAGACAGGGGTGAGCACAGATACGCAGTATTTT. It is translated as CASSKTGVSTDTQYF. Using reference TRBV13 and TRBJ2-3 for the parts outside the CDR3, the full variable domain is AAGVIQSPRHLIKEKRETATLKCYPIPRHDTVYWYQQGPGQDPQFLISFYEKMQSDKGSIPDRFSAQQFSDYHSELNMSSLELGDSALYFCASSKTGVSTDTQYFGPGTRLTVL.

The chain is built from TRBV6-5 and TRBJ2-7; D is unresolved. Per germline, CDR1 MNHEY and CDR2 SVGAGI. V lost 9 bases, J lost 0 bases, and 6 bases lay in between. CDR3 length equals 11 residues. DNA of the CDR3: TGTGCCAGTCGGAGCTCCTACGAGCAGTACTTC. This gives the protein CASRSSYEQYF.

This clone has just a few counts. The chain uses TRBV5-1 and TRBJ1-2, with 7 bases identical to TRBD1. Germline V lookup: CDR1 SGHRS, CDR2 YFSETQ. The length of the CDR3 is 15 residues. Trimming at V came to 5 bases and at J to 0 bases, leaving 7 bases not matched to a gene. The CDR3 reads CASRRDREPNYGYTF. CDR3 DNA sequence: TGCGCCAGCAGGCGAGACAGGGAGCCTAACTATGGCTACACCTTC.

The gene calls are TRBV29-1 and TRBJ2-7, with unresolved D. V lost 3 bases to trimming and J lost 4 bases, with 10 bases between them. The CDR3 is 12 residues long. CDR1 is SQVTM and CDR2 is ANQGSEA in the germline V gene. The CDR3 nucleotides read TGCAGCGTTGACGGTCCAGCGTACGAGCAGTACTTC. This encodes CSVDGPAYEQYF.

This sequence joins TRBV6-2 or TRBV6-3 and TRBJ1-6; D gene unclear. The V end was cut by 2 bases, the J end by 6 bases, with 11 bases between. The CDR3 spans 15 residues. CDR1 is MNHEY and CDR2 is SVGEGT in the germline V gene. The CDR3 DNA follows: TGTGCCAGCAGTTACCTCCAGAGAGGTAATTCACCCCTCCACTTT. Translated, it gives CASSYLQRGNSPLHF.

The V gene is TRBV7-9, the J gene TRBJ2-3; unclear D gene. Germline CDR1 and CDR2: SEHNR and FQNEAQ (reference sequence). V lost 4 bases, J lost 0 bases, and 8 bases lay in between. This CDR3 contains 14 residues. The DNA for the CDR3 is TGTGCCAGCAGCTACCAAACTAGCACAGATACGCAGTATTTT. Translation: CASSYQTSTDTQYF. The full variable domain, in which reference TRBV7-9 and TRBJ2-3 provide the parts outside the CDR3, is DTGVSQNPRHKITKRGQNVTFRCDPISEHNRLYWYRQTLGQGPEFLTYFQNEAQLEKSRLLSDRFSAERPKGSFSTLEIQRTEQGDSAMYLCASSYQTSTDTQYFGPGTRLTVL.

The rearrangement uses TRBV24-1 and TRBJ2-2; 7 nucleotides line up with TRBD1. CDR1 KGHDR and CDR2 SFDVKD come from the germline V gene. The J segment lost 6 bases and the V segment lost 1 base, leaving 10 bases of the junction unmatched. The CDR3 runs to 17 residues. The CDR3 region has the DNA TGTGCCACCAGTGATTTAAAGGAGCAGGGGGTTTCCGGGGAGCTGTTTTTT. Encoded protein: CATSDLKEQGVSGELFF.

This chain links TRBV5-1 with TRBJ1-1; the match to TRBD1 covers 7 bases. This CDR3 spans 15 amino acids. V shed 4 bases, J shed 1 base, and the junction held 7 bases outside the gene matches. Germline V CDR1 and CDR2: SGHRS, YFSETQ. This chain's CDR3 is CASSPTTGTNTEAFF. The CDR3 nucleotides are TGCGCCAGCAGCCCGACGACAGGGACGAACACTGAAGCTTTCTTT.

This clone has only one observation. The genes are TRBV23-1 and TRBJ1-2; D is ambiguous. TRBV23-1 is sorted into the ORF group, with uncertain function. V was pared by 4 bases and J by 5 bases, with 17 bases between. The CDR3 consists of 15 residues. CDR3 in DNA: TGCGCCAGCAGTCGGGCGGGAAGAGACCCTTATGGCTACACCTTC. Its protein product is CASSRAGRDPYGYTF.

CDR3: CASSVGAVDRVDGYTF. Written as DNA, the CDR3 is TGTGCCAGCAGCGTAGGGGCCGTGGACAGGGTCGATGGCTACACCTTC. The chain links TRBV9 to TRBJ1-2; TRBD1 matches 8 bases. Germline CDR1 reads SGDLS; CDR2 reads YYNGEE. This CDR3 has 16 amino acids. Trimming cost V 0 bases and J 6 bases; bases outside gene matches: 10.

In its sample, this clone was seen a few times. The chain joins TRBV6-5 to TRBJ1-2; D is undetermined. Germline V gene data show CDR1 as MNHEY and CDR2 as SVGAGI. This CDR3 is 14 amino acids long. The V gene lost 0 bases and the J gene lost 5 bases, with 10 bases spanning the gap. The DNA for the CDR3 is TGTGCCAGCAGTTACTCGCGATCGGGGTATGGCTACACCTTC. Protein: CASSYSRSGYGYTF.

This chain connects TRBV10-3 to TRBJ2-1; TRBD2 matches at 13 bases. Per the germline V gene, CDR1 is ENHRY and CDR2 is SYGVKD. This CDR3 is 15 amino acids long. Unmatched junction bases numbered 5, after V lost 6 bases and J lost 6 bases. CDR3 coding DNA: TGTGCCATCAGCGGGAGGACTAGCGGGAGCAATGAGCAGTTCTTC. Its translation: CAISGRTSGSNEQFF.

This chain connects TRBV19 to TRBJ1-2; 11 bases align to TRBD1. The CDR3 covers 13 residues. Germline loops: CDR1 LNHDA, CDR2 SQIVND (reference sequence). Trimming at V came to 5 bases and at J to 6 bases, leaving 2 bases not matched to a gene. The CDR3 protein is CASSGQGANGYTF. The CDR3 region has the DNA TGTGCCAGTAGTGGACAGGGGGCGAATGGCTACACCTTC.